Sequencing of this TCR beta chain was carried out in a study of vaccination effects on CD4 cells after COVID-19. Background on the study: Participants were vaccinated with two doses of either the BNT162b2 or mRNA-1273 vaccine.

In its sample, this clone was seen a few times. What it binds is not known. The ViraFEST assay expanded antigen-specific CD4+ T cells with viral peptide pools before sequencing. Between days 9 and 11 of culture, CD4+ T cells were separated out. Vaccinees lacked prior SARS-CoV-2 infection and tested negative for nucleocapsid antibodies. IL-2 medium took the place of half the medium on both days 3 and 7. This table comes from immunoSEQ multiplex PCR, and its TCRdb copy is limited to in-frame clones, with some not included. The sample consists of 30,000 to 45,000 clones, roughly 70% of them appearing once. The germline V gene has CDR1 MNHEY and CDR2 SVGEGT. The V end lost 5 bases, the J end lost 2 bases, and 9 bases lay between the germline ends. This CDR3 comprises 13 residues.

The receptor's source is a human donor who received a COVID-19 vaccine. The chain recombines TRBV6-2 or TRBV6-3 with TRBJ1-2; D gene uncertain. The sample was CD4+ T cells from PBMCs cultured with SARS-CoV-2 spike peptides, taken before COVID-19 vaccination. CDR3 residues: CASSLLGNYGYTF. The CDR3, as DNA: TGTGCCAGCAGTCTCCTGGGGAACTATGGCTACACCTTC.